This T cell receptor beta chain stems from a study of blood T cell repertoires in COVID-19. The germline V gene encodes CDR1 MNHNS and CDR2 SASEGT. This CDR3 is built from 15 residues. The germline V and J ends were trimmed by 3 bases and 2 bases, with 14 bases remaining between them. In the original processing: Amplification with reference gene primers provided the estimates of nucleated cell counts. The table came from immunoSEQ multiplex PCR; TCRdb's copy has only in-frame clones and leaves some out. The V and J calls and clone size come from that table; D and trimming were worked out from the DNA. The data show 310,000 or so clones, around 89% seen once.

Sequences were obtained from peripheral blood. This sequence was found in a woman aged 50 to 65 with active or convalescent COVID-19. The genes are TRBV6-1 and TRBJ2-7; tentative D call: TRBD1 (5 bases). CDR3 sequence reads: CASSDRSGIPYEQYF. In nucleotides, the CDR3 is TGTGCCAGCAGTGATCGGTCAGGGATCCCCTACGAGCAGTACTTC.